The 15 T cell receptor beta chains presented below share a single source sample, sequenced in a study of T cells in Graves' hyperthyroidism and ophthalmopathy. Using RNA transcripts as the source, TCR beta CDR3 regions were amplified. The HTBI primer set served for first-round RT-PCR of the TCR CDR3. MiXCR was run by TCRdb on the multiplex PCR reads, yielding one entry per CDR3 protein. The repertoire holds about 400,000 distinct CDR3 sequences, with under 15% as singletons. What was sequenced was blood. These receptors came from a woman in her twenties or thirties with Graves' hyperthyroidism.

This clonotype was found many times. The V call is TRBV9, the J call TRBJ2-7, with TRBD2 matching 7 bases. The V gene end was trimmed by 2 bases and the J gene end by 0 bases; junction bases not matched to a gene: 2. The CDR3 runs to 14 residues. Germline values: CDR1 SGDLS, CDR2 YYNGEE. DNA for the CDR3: TGTGCCAGCAGCGTGATAGCGGGCTCCTACGAGCAGTACTTC. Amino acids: CASSVIAGSYEQYF.

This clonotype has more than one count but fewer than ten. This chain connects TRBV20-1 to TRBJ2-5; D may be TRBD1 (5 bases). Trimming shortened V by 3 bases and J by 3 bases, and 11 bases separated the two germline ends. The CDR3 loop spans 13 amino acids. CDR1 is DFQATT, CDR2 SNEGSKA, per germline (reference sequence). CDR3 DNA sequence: TGCAGTGCTAGGGCGATCAGGGAAGAGACCCAGTACTTC. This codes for CSARAIREETQYF.

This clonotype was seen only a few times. The CDR3 DNA follows: TGCGCCAGCAGCTTGGAAGAGGCCCCTGAAGCTTTCTTT. It translates to CASSLEEAPEAFF. This chain uses TRBV5-1 with TRBJ1-1; D remains ambiguous. CDR3 size: 13 residues. Germline lookup yields CDR1 SGHRS and CDR2 YFSETQ. V lost 0 bases, J lost 6 bases, and 9 bases lay in between.

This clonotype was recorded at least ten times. In DNA, the CDR3 is TGTGCCAGCAGTCCGGGGTCCGGGTGGTGGGAGTATTTT. The encoded protein is CASSPGSGWWEYF. This sequence joins TRBV28 and TRBJ2-3; tentatively, D is TRBD2 (5 bases). The CDR3 has 13 amino acids. Germline V gene lookup returns CDR1 MDHEN and CDR2 SYDVKM. Trimming cost V 5 bases and J 13 bases, with 19 bases left between them.

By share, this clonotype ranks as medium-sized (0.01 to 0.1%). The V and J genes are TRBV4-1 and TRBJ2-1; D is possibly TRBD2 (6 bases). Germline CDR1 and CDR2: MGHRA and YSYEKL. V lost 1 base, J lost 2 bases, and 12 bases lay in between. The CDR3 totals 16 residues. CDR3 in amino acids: CASSQVPGAPYNEQFF. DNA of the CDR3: TGCGCCAGCAGCCAAGTGCCGGGAGCCCCCTACAATGAGCAGTTCTTC.

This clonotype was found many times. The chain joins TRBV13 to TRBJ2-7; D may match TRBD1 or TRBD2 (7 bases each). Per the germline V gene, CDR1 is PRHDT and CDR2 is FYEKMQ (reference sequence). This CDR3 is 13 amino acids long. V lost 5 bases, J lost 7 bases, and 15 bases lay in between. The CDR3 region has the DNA TGTGCCAGCAGCGGGAGGGGGCGGCGGGAGCAGTACTTC. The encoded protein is CASSGRGRREQYF.

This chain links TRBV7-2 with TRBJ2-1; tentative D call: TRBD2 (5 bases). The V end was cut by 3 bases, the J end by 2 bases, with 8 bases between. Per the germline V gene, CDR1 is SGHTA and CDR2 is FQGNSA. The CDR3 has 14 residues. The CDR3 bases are TGTGCCAGCAGCTTGGAGAGGGCCTACAATGAGCAGTTCTTC. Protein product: CASSLERAYNEQFF.

CDR3 nucleotides: TGCAGTGCTAGTACATTAAATCAGCCCCAGCATTTT. It codes for CSASTLNQPQHF. The rearrangement joins TRBV20-1 to TRBJ1-5; no clear D gene. Trimming stripped 3 bases from V and 4 bases from J, with 7 bases between. This CDR3 is 12 amino acids long. Germline values: CDR1 DFQATT, CDR2 SNEGSKA (reference sequence).

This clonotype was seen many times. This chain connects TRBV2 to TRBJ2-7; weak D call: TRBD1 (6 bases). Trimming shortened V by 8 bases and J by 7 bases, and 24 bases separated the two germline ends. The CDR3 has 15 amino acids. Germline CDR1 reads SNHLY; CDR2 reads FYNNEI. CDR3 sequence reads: CASARDIGGSGEQYF. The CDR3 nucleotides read TGTGCCAGCGCTCGGGACATAGGCGGGTCGGGGGAGCAGTACTTC.

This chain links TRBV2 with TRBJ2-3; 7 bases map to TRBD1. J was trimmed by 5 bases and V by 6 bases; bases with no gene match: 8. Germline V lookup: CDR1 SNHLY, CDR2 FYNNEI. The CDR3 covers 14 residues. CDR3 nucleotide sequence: TGTGCCAGCAGATTGGGACAGATGGGAGATACGCAGTATTTT. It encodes CASRLGQMGDTQYF.

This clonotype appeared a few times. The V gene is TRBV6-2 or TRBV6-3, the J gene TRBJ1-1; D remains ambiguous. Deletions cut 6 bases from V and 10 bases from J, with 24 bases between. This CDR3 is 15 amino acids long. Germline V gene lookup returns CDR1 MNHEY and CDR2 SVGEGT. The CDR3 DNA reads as TGTGCCAGCAGGAATCCCCCCCCCGAAGGGCGGCGAGCTTTCTTT. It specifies CASRNPPPEGRRAFF.

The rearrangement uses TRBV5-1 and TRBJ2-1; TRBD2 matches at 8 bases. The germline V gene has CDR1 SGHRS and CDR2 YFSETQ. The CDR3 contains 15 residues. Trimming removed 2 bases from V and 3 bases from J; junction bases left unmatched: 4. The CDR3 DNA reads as TGCGCCAGCAGCTTCAATAGCGGGGTCTACAATGAGCAGTTCTTC. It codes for CASSFNSGVYNEQFF. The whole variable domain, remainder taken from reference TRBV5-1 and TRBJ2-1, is KAGVTQTPRYLIKTRGQQVTLSCSPISGHRSVSWYQQTPGQGLQFLFEYFSETQRNKGNFPGRFSGRQFSNSRSEMNVSTLELGDSALYLCASSFNSGVYNEQFFGPGTRLTVL.

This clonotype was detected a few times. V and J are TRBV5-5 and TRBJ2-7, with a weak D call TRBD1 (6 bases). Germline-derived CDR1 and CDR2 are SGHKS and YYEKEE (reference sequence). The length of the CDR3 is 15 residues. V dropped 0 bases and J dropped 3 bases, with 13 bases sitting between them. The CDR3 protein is CASSLGTEGVYEQYF. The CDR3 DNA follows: TGTGCCAGCAGCTTGGGGACAGAGGGGGTCTACGAGCAGTACTTC. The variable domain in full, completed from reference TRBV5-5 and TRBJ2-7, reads DAGVTQSPTHLIKTRGQQVTLRCSPISGHKSVSWYQQVLGQGPQFIFQYYEKEERGRGNFPDRFSARQFPNYSSELNVNALLLGDSALYLCASSLGTEGVYEQYFGPGTRLTVT.

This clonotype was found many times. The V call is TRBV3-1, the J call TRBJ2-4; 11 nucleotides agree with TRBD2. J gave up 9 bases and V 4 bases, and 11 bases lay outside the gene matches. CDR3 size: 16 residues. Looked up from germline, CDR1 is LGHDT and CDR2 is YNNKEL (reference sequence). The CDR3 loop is CASSLRGASGRSIQYF. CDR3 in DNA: TGTGCCAGCAGCCTCCGGGGGGCTAGCGGGAGGTCCATTCAGTACTTC.

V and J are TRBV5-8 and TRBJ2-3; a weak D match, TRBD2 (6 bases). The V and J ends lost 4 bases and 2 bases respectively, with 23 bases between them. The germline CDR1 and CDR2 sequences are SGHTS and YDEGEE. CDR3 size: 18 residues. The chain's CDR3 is CASSRPYAGQPTTDTQYF. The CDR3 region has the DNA TGTGCCAGCAGCCGACCCTACGCGGGGCAACCCACCACAGATACGCAGTATTTT.